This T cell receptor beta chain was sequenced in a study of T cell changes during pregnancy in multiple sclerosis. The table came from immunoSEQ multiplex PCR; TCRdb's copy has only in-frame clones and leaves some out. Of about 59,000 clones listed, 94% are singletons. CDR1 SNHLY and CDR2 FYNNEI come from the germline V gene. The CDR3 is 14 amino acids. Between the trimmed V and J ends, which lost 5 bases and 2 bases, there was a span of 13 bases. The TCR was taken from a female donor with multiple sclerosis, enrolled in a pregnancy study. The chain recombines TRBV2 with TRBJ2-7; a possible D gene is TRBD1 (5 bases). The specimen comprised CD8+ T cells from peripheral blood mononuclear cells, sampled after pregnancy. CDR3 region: CASSNTLQAYEQYF. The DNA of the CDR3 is TGTGCCAGCAGTAATACATTACAGGCCTACGAGCAGTACTTC.